Presented here are 3 T cell receptor beta chains from one specimen sequenced in a study of Ad26.COV2.S vaccination and SARS-CoV-2 variants. The treatment denotes: roughly 18 received Ad26.COV2.S at low or high dose, single or two shots; five or six received placebo; per-sample allocation not given. Following the first vaccine or placebo injection, samples were taken on day 63. Sequencing used immunoSEQ multiplex PCR; TCRdb keeps in-frame clones, though not all of them. Here the sample spans hundreds of thousands of clones, about nine tenths being singletons. Sample: peripheral blood, taken in a trial of Ad26.COV2.S vaccine versus placebo. All receptors derive from a person aged 18 to 59 who received the Ad26.COV2.S COVID-19 vaccine or a placebo.

This chain uses TRBV4-3 with TRBJ1-1; unclear D gene. Germline assignment: CDR1 LGHNA and CDR2 YSLEER. Trimming stripped 3 bases from V and 1 base from J, with 12 bases between. The CDR3 length is 15 residues. CDR3 sequence reads: CASSHGRGWNTEAFF. The CDR3 region has the DNA TGCGCCAGCAGCCATGGCCGTGGATGGAACACTGAAGCTTTCTTT.

This rearrangement joins TRBV6-5 to TRBJ2-3, with D possibly matching TRBD2 (6 bases). Trimming left V 6 bases short and J 6 bases short, with 10 bases between. Germline V gives CDR1 MNHEY, CDR2 SVGAGI. The CDR3 has 12 amino acids. CDR3 in DNA: TGTGCCAGCAGCCCGGGACTTGATACGCAGTATTTT. This sequence encodes CASSPGLDTQYF.

The chain employs TRBV4-1 and TRBJ1-3; TRBD1 matches 9 bases. CDR1 and CDR2 (germline): MGHRA, YSYEKL. Trimming removed 2 bases from V and 4 bases from J; junction bases left unmatched: 9. This CDR3 region has 17 residues. CDR3 protein: CASSQRDRDLRGNTIYF. As DNA, the CDR3 is TGCGCCAGCAGCCAACGGGACAGGGATCTCCGGGGAAACACCATATATTTT.